The 21 T cell receptor beta chains below come from one sample, sequenced in a study of cytomegalovirus exposure and HLA in healthy donors. PCR primers comprised 60 Vbeta and 13 Jbeta primers. Clones were sequenced by immunoSEQ multiplex PCR, and TCRdb holds only the in-frame ones, with some missing. Of about 95,000 clones detected, approximately 72% appear once; the ten largest clones hold approximately 11%. The sample taken for sequencing was PBMCs. All receptors derive from a man between 18 and 29 years old in good health and CMV-seropositive.

The chain is built from TRBV7-6 and TRBJ2-1; D is perhaps TRBD2 (7 bases). V dropped 3 bases and J dropped 5 bases, with 8 bases sitting between them. The V gene's germline CDR1 is SGHVS and CDR2 FNYEAQ. The CDR3 is 13 amino acids. The CDR3 DNA sequence: TGTGCCAGCAGCTTCGGGGGGCACAATGAGCAGTTCTTC. Encoded protein: CASSFGGHNEQFF.

This chain links TRBV9 with TRBJ2-5; 16 positions agree with TRBD2. The J segment lost 4 bases and the V segment lost 4 bases, leaving 7 bases of the junction unmatched. CDR3 size: 17 residues. Germline V lookup: CDR1 SGDLS, CDR2 YYNGEE. CDR3 amino acids: CASSPGTSGGAGETQYF. Written as DNA, the CDR3 is TGTGCCAGCAGCCCCGGGACTAGCGGGGGGGCAGGAGAGACCCAGTACTTC.

The V call is TRBV19, the J call TRBJ2-4; D not resolved. Trimming stripped 1 base from V and 0 bases from J, with 4 bases between. This CDR3 has 14 residues. Germline CDR1 LNHDA, CDR2 SQIVND (reference sequence). CDR3 DNA sequence: TGTGCCAGTAGTATAGCAGGAGCCAAAAACATTCAGTACTTC. Protein product: CASSIAGAKNIQYF.

CDR3 in DNA: TGTGCCAGCAGCTTAGAGGAAAACAGGGGAGTAGGCTACACCTTC. As protein: CASSLEENRGVGYTF. The V and J genes are TRBV11-2 and TRBJ1-2; 7 nucleotides line up with TRBD1. The CDR3 is 15 amino acids. Per the germline V gene, CDR1 is SGHAT and CDR2 is FQNNGV. V lost 0 bases to trimming and J lost 8 bases; unmatched junction nucleotides: 9. Using reference TRBV11-2 and TRBJ1-2 for the parts outside the CDR3, the full variable domain is EAGVAQSPRYKIIEKRQSVAFWCNPISGHATLYWYQQILGQGPKLLIQFQNNGVVDDSQLPKDRFSAERLKGVDSTLKIQPAKLEDSAVYLCASSLEENRGVGYTFGSGTRLTVV.

The chain links TRBV29-1 to TRBJ1-5; 7 bases are shared with TRBD1. The germline V gene encodes CDR1 SQVTM and CDR2 ANQGSEA. Unmatched junction bases numbered 8, after V lost 6 bases and J lost 3 bases. The CDR3 loop spans 14 amino acids. CDR3 in DNA: TGCAGCGTCACTAATACAGGGGTCAATCAGCCCCAGCATTTT. Encoded protein: CSVTNTGVNQPQHF.

The rearrangement uses TRBV6-5 and TRBJ1-2, with D perhaps TRBD1 (5 bases). CDR3 length: 14 amino acids. V dropped 7 bases and J dropped 4 bases, with 16 bases sitting between them. The germline CDR1 and CDR2 sequences are MNHEY and SVGAGI. This chain's CDR3 is CASTSGDLAYGYTF. The DNA for the CDR3 is TGTGCCAGCACCAGCGGGGACCTAGCCTATGGCTACACCTTC.

The chain joins TRBV7-9 to TRBJ2-3; the match to TRBD2 covers 10 bases. CDR1 is SEHNR and CDR2 is FQNEAQ in the germline V gene (reference sequence). V lost 3 bases to trimming and J lost 3 bases; unmatched junction nucleotides: 3. The CDR3 spans 15 residues. The DNA for the CDR3 is TGTGCCAGCAGCTTCCTAGCGGGGGTAACAGATACGCAGTATTTT. Its protein product is CASSFLAGVTDTQYF.

About this clone itself: This CDR3 is also generated by other DNA sequences in the sample. This chain links TRBV19 with TRBJ2-2; D is perhaps TRBD1 (6 bases). This CDR3 has 14 amino acids. Germline lookup yields CDR1 LNHDA and CDR2 SQIVND (reference sequence). Deletions cut 6 bases from V and 6 bases from J, with 14 bases between. CDR3 nucleotide sequence: TGTGCCAGTAGCCCTTTGACAGGAGCCGGGGAGCTGTTTTTT. Its protein is CASSPLTGAGELFF.

This clone was seen only a few times. The J gene is TRBJ2-1, the V gene TRBV7-8; 14 nucleotides align to TRBD2. This CDR3 contains 19 residues. Per germline, CDR1 SGHVS and CDR2 FQNEAQ. V gave up 2 bases and J gave up 1 base; unmatched junction bases: 7. CDR3: CASSLRTSGGPLSYNEQFF. For the CDR3, the DNA is TGTGCCAGCAGCTTACGGACTAGCGGGGGGCCGTTATCCTACAATGAGCAGTTCTTC. The whole variable domain, filled in from reference TRBV7-8 and TRBJ2-1, reads GAGVSQSPRYKVAKRGQDVALRCDPISGHVSLFWYQQALGQGPEFLTYFQNEAQLDKSGLPSDRFFAERPEGSVSTLKIQRTQQEDSAVYLCASSLRTSGGPLSYNEQFFGPGTRLTVL.

The chain couples TRBV27 to TRBJ2-5; 8 bases map to TRBD1. The CDR3 has 14 amino acids. Looked up from germline, CDR1 is MNHEY and CDR2 is SMNVEV (reference sequence). The V gene end was trimmed by 5 bases and the J gene end by 1 base; junction bases not matched to a gene: 3. The CDR3 DNA sequence: TGTGCCAGCAGTAGGACAGGGCTCCAAGAGACCCAGTACTTC. Protein: CASSRTGLQETQYF.

The chain carries TRBV2 and TRBJ1-2, with D unresolved. Germline loops: CDR1 SNHLY, CDR2 FYNNEI. There are 13 residues in the CDR3. Trimming removed 8 bases at V and 4 bases at J, with 14 bases between. CDR3 bases: TGTGCCAGCGGAGGGAGGGCTCTCTATGGCTACACCTTC. It codes for CASGGRALYGYTF.

The chain carries TRBV4-1 and TRBJ2-7; 11 bases line up with TRBD1. The J segment lost 5 bases and the V segment lost 4 bases, leaving 7 bases of the junction unmatched. The V gene's germline CDR1 is MGHRA and CDR2 YSYEKL. The CDR3 spans 15 residues. This chain's CDR3 is CASSLTGTGGDEQYF. The CDR3 coding sequence is TGCGCCAGCAGCCTTACCGGGACAGGGGGTGACGAGCAGTACTTC.

The rearrangement uses TRBV1 and TRBJ1-5. TRBV1 is reported as a pseudogene. This CDR3 has 18 residues. The CDR3 loop is CTSSQEFSKGGGNQPQHF. In DNA form, the CDR3 reads TGCACCAGCAGCCAAGAATTCTCAAAGGGAGGTGGTAATCAGCCCCAGCATTTT.

The chain couples TRBV29-1 to TRBJ2-1; 13 nucleotides align to TRBD2. Trimming cost V 6 bases and J 0 bases; bases outside gene matches: 11. CDR1 and CDR2 from the germline V gene are SQVTM and ANQGSEA. CDR3 length equals 18 residues. For the CDR3, the DNA is TGCAGCGTAAAAGGACTAGCGGGGGAGGCGAGCTCCTACAATGAGCAGTTCTTC. Its protein is CSVKGLAGEASSYNEQFF.

Notes on this clone: Other DNA sequences within the sample encode an identical CDR3. The chain recombines TRBV10-3 with TRBJ2-7; TRBD1 matches 8 bases. Germline V gene lookup returns CDR1 ENHRY and CDR2 SYGVKD. This CDR3 has 14 amino acids. V shed 2 bases and J 2 bases; nucleotides not matched to a gene: 2. For the CDR3, the DNA is TGTGCCATCAGTGAGGAGGACAGGGCCTACGAGCAGTACTTC. Translation gives CAISEEDRAYEQYF.

This clone was seen more than once but under ten times. The chain employs TRBV27 and TRBJ1-2; 8 bases fit TRBD1. Germline V gives CDR1 MNHEY, CDR2 SMNVEV (reference sequence). This CDR3 contains 15 residues. Trimming took 6 bases from V and 7 from J; bases not matched to a gene: 13. The CDR3 DNA sequence: TGTGCCAGCAGCCGCTCCGGACAGGGTATCCGTGGCTACACCTTC. It yields the protein CASSRSGQGIRGYTF.

The chain links TRBV5-1 to TRBJ2-7, with a tentative D call TRBD2 (6 bases). The germline gives CDR1 SGHRS, CDR2 YFSETQ. V lost 7 bases and J lost 0, with 17 bases in between. This CDR3 is 15 amino acids long. This chain's CDR3 is CASQWRWGDSYEQYF. CDR3 DNA: TGCGCCAGCCAATGGAGGTGGGGGGACTCCTACGAGCAGTACTTC.

This clone has just a few counts. This chain connects TRBV10-2 to TRBJ1-5, with D unclear. V lost 3 bases and J lost 1, with 10 bases in between. There are 15 residues in the CDR3. Germline-derived CDR1 and CDR2 are WSHSY and SAAADI. The CDR3 region is CASSDEAGSNQPQHF. The CDR3, as DNA: TGCGCCAGCAGTGATGAGGCCGGAAGCAATCAGCCCCAGCATTTT.

The chain combines TRBV5-1 with TRBJ1-4; 9 nucleotides line up with TRBD1. After removal of 4 bases from V and 7 bases from J, the junction contained 5 bases not matched to a gene. CDR1 is SGHRS, CDR2 YFSETQ, per germline. This CDR3 is 14 amino acids long. The CDR3 nucleotides are TGCGCCAGCAGCCCCGGGACAGGGATTGAAAAACTGTTTTTT. Residues: CASSPGTGIEKLFF. Full variable domain (outside the CDR3, taken from reference TRBV5-1 and TRBJ1-4): KAGVTQTPRYLIKTRGQQVTLSCSPISGHRSVSWYQQTPGQGLQFLFEYFSETQRNKGNFPGRFSGRQFSNSRSEMNVSTLELGDSALYLCASSPGTGIEKLFFGSGTQLSVL.

This clone was counted between two and nine times. V usage is TRBV9 and J usage is TRBJ2-7, with D uncertain. CDR3 length equals 15 residues. The germline CDR1 and CDR2 sequences are SGDLS and YYNGEE. Trimming left V 0 bases short and J 1 base short, with 11 bases between. The CDR3 coding sequence is TGTGCCAGCAGCGTAGGGAGTATAGGATCCTACGAGCAGTACTTC. Translation: CASSVGSIGSYEQYF.

This clone was recorded a few times. The chain has TRBV11-2 and TRBJ2-7; no clear D gene. The germline gives CDR1 SGHAT, CDR2 FQNNGV. The CDR3 length is 14 residues. Trimming shortened V by 1 base and J by 3 bases, and 10 bases separated the two germline ends. The CDR3 here is CASSLARVGYEQYF. CDR3 bases: TGTGCCAGCAGCTTAGCTCGGGTTGGCTACGAGCAGTACTTC.